This paragraph reports one T cell receptor (beta chain). Its antigen remains unidentified. This record comes from a study of regulatory dendritic cells for organ transplantation. Study-level findings and limits: Memory CD8+ clonal expansion seemed more limited with regulatory than mature dendritic cells. Among resting subsets, memory CD8+ cells contained the most alloreactive clonotypes. Alloreactive memory CD8+ T cell pools varied considerably between individuals.

FACS sorted CD4+ or CD8+ T cells into CD45RA+ naive and CD45RO+ memory. The data were produced by immunoSEQ multiplex PCR, yet TCRdb's version contains in-frame clones alone and is incomplete. This table has 25,000 to 35,000 clones, about three quarters appearing once. Germline V lookup: CDR1 MNHEY, CDR2 SVGAGI. J gave up 7 bases and V 6 bases, and 13 bases lay outside the gene matches. The length of the CDR3 is 15 residues. Sequencing was carried out using memory CD4+ T cells from blood. Subset of the sample: CD45RO+ memory T cells. The clonotype comes from a human donor in good health. This chain links TRBV6-5 with TRBJ1-2, with 8 bases that match TRBD1. This CDR3 is CASSLLQGVTAGYTF. In nucleotides, the CDR3 is TGTGCCAGCAGCCTCCTACAGGGGGTGACGGCTGGCTACACCTTC.